Listed below are T cell receptor beta chains from one sample, sequenced in a study of beta chain features in type 1 diabetes. Clones were read by immunoSEQ multiplex PCR, and TCRdb kept only the in-frame ones, dropping some. The sample lists 200,000 to 250,000 clones, more than 9% occurring once. Input material: naive CD4+ T cells from blood. These receptors came from a woman younger than 35 in good health. The CDR3 runs from the conserved cysteine through the conserved F or W. The D gene is left open where the match is weak. Where a row states a size, it is once, few, many or the class of an expanded clone; other rows omit it.

>TRBV5-6|.|.|TRBJ2-3
TGTGCCAGCAGCTTGGTGCAGGGGACAGATACGCAGTATTTT
CASSLVQGTDTQYF
>TRBV29-1|.|.|TRBJ1-1
TGCAGCGTTGTTACCAGAGGAGACACTGAAGCTTTCTTT
CSVVTRGDTEAFF
>TRBV7-8|.|TRBD2|TRBJ2-1
TGTGCCAGCAGCTGGGAGGGCCGTGGCAATGAGCAGTTCTTC
CASSWEGRGNEQFF
>TRBV5-1|few|.|TRBJ1-1
TGCGCCAGCAGCTTGGGCGAGAACACTGAAGCTTTCTTT
CASSLGENTEAFF
>TRBV5-1|.|.|TRBJ1-4
TGCGCCAGCAGCTTGGACGGGAGAAATGAAAAACTGTTTTTT
CASSLDGRNEKLFF
>TRBV11-3|.|TRBD2|TRBJ2-7
TGTGCCAGCAGCATGGTAGCGGGAGTAAACGAGCAGTACTTC
CASSMVAGVNEQYF
>TRBV6-6|.|TRBD1|TRBJ2-5
TGTGCCAGCAGTTCCCCGGGACAGGCGGAGAGGACCCAGTACTTC
CASSSPGQAERTQYF
>TRBV6-1|few|TRBD2|TRBJ2-5
TGTGCCAGCAGTCCGCGGGGGATTGAGACCCAGTACTTC
CASSPRGIETQYF
>TRBV4-2|.|TRBD1|TRBJ1-6
TGTGCCAGCAGCCTCGGGACAGGGAATAATTCACCCCTCCACTTT
CASSLGTGNNSPLHF
>TRBV2|few|.|TRBJ2-7
TGTGCCAGCCGGCGACAGAAGTTCTACGAGCAGTACTTC
CASRRQKFYEQYF
>TRBV28|few|.|TRBJ1-2
TGTGCCAGCAGCCCACAGTATGGCTACACCTTC
CASSPQYGYTF
>TRBV30|.|TRBD1|TRBJ1-2
TGTGCCTGGATAAACAGGGGCGGAGTATTCGGCCACACCTTC
CAWINRGGVFGHTF
>TRBV18|few|.|TRBJ2-4
TGTGCCAGCTCGCGCGAGAGGGTAGCCAAAAACATTCAGTACTTC
CASSRERVAKNIQYF
>TRBV5-4|few|.|TRBJ2-3
TGTGCCAGCAGCCCAAACCGGGTCGGCGGGGGCACAGATACGCAGTATTTT
CASSPNRVGGGTDTQYF
>TRBV9|few|.|TRBJ2-7
TGTGCCAGCAGCGTACTGGGCCACAGCTCCTACGAGCAGTACTTC
CASSVLGHSSYEQYF
>TRBV14|.|TRBD1|TRBJ1-1
TGTGCCAGCAGCCGGAGGACAGGGGGTCCCACTGAAGCTTTCTTT
CASSRRTGGPTEAFF
>TRBV7-9|.|.|TRBJ1-2
TGTGCCAGCAGCCAAAATAACTATGGCTACACCTTC
CASSQNNYGYTF
>TRBV6-1|.|.|TRBJ2-3
TGTGCCAGCAGTCTCGGACAGAGCACAGATACGCAGTATTTT
CASSLGQSTDTQYF
>TRBV5-6|.|.|TRBJ2-6
TGTGCCAGCAGCTACAGGGTTGGGGCCAACGTCCTGACTTTC
CASSYRVGANVLTF
>TRBV5-1|.|TRBD2|TRBJ2-3
TGCGCCAGCAGCTTGGGCGGGGGGGACACAGATACGCAGTATTTT
CASSLGGGDTDTQYF
>TRBV6-5|few|.|TRBJ1-1
TGTGCCAGCAGTTACGGCGGGGACACTGAAGCTTTCTTT
CASSYGGDTEAFF
>TRBV5-4|few|TRBD1|TRBJ1-1
TGTGCCAGCAGCTGGGGACAGGGGGGAGGGTACACTGAAGCTTTCTTT
CASSWGQGGGYTEAFF
>TRBV5-1|.|.|TRBJ1-4
TGCGCCAGCAGCTTGAGCACGCCGCGTGGTGAAAAACTGTTTTTT
CASSLSTPRGEKLFF
>TRBV6-1|.|.|TRBJ2-3
TGTGCCAGCAGTCGGAGCGGGCCCTTCACAGATACGCAGTATTTT
CASSRSGPFTDTQYF
>TRBV25-1|few|.|TRBJ1-1
TGTGCCAGCAGTGAAACTCGTCGCGGGCCGAACACTGAAGCTTTCTTT
CASSETRRGPNTEAFF
>TRBV5-6|few|TRBD1|TRBJ1-2
TGTGCCAGCAGCACGGGACAGGGACAGCTGGGTAACTATGGCTACACCTTC
CASSTGQGQLGNYGYTF
>TRBV4-1|.|.|TRBJ1-1
TGCGCCAGCAGCCAAGCGGGTTTCACTGAAGCTTTCTTT
CASSQAGFTEAFF
>TRBV7-2|few|.|TRBJ1-2
TGTGCCAGCAGTCCAAGAAAGCCCCTCTATGGCTACACCTTC
CASSPRKPLYGYTF
>TRBV30|few|TRBD2|TRBJ2-3
TGTGCCTGTGACTTGGCGGGGGGACCGAACACAGATACGCAGTATTTT
CACDLAGGPNTDTQYF
>TRBV11-2|few|.|TRBJ2-1
TGTGCCAGCAGCTTAGGAAGGGGCTCCTACAATGAGCAGTTCTTC
CASSLGRGSYNEQFF
>TRBV5-4|.|.|TRBJ1-6
TGTGCCAGCAGCTTGGGGGCAGCTACCTATAATTCACCCCTCCACTTT
CASSLGAATYNSPLHF
>TRBV5-6|.|.|TRBJ1-1
TGTGCCAGCAGCTTGGTGGGGGCTAAAAACACTGAAGCTTTCTTT
CASSLVGAKNTEAFF
>TRBV4-1|few|.|TRBJ1-2
TGCGCCAGCAGCCACCCCACAGGGAACTATGGCTACACCTTC
CASSHPTGNYGYTF
>TRBV30|.|.|TRBJ1-4
TGTGCCTGGAGCCCCACCCGGGGCAGGGGCGTTGTTCCCGGTGAAAAACTGTTTTTT
CAWSPTRGRGVVPGEKLFF
>TRBV29-1|.|.|TRBJ1-2
TGCAGCGCCAAAAGTAGTGGCTACACCTTC
CSAKSSGYTF
>TRBV7-2|few|TRBD2|TRBJ2-1
TGTGCCAGCAGCTCCACAGACGGACTAGCGGGACCGGTTTGGGAGCAGTTCTTC
CASSSTDGLAGPVWEQFF
>TRBV5-6|.|TRBD2|TRBJ2-1
TGTGCCAGCAGCTTAGCGGGGCGCCTCTACAATGAGCAGTTCTTC
CASSLAGRLYNEQFF
>TRBV10-2|.|.|TRBJ2-7
TGCGCCAGCAGTGAGTCATCGGGACTCTTTCAGCAGTACTTC
CASSESSGLFQQYF
>TRBV19|few|.|TRBJ2-5
TGTGCCAGTAAGGCCATCCAGGGTTCGTCGGAGACCCAGTACTTC
CASKAIQGSSETQYF
>TRBV6-5|few|.|TRBJ2-7
TGTGCCAGCCGCCAACGCGGCTCCTACGAGCAGTACTTC
CASRQRGSYEQYF
>TRBV29-1|.|.|TRBJ1-2
TGCAGCGTTGAAGTGAGGGTTAAGGGCTATGGCTACACCTTC
CSVEVRVKGYGYTF
>TRBV27|.|TRBD2|TRBJ2-7
TGTGCCAGCAGTTTTCCCGGGGGGGAGCAGTACTTC
CASSFPGGEQYF
>TRBV4-2|.|.|TRBJ1-2
TGTGCCAGCAGCCAGCCCGAACGGGATGGCTACACCTTC
CASSQPERDGYTF
>TRBV5-1|few|.|TRBJ1-1
TGCGCCAGCAGCTTGGCTAGGGGTCACACTGAAGCTTTCTTT
CASSLARGHTEAFF
>TRBV5-1|few|.|TRBJ1-1
TGCGCCAGCAGGGAGGGCCCACCCCTTGAAGCTTTCTTT
CASREGPPLEAFF
>TRBV4-1|.|.|TRBJ2-2
TGCGCCAGCAGCCAAGATTTCGGAGGGAGACCATCCGGGGAGCTGTTTTTT
CASSQDFGGRPSGELFF
>TRBV5-1|few|TRBD1|TRBJ1-2
TGCGCCAGCAGGAGGACAGGTTCCAAGTCCAAGGGCTACACCTTC
CASRRTGSKSKGYTF
>TRBV15|.|.|TRBJ2-5
TGTGCCACCAGCAGAAACAGGGCCCTGGCCCAGTACTTC
CATSRNRALAQYF
>TRBV13|.|.|TRBJ1-4
TGTGCCAGCAGCAGACGGACGGACTTAACTAATGAAAAACTGTTTTTT
CASSRRTDLTNEKLFF
>TRBV5-1|few|.|TRBJ2-3
TGCGCCAGCAGCTTGGTTGGGGGAGGCTCAGATACGCAGTATTTT
CASSLVGGGSDTQYF
>TRBV7-9|few|TRBD2|TRBJ2-4
TGTGCCAGCAGCTTACAAGGACTGAGCGGGAAGGGCATTCAGTACTTC
CASSLQGLSGKGIQYF
>TRBV2|few|TRBD2|TRBJ2-7
TGTGCCAGCCGCAGGGAGGGATCCTACGAGCAGTACTTC
CASRREGSYEQYF
>TRBV4-1|.|.|TRBJ2-2
TGCGCCAGCAGCCAATTTAAAAACAGGGTGGGAACCGGGGAGCTGTTTTTT
CASSQFKNRVGTGELFF
>TRBV6-5|.|.|TRBJ2-1
TGTGCCAGCAGGACTCCCGTGACAGAGTACAATGAGCAGTTCTTC
CASRTPVTEYNEQFF